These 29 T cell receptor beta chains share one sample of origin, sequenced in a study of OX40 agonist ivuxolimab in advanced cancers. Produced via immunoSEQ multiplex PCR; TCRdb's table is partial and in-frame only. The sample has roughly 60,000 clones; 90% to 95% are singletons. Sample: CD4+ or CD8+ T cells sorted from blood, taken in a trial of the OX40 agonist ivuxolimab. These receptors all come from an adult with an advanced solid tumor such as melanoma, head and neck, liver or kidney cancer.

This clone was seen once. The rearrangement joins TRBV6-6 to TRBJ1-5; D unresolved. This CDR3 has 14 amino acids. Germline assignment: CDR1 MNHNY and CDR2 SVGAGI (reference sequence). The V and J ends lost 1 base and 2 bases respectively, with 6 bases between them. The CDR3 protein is CASSYFSGNQPQHF. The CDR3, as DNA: TGTGCCAGCAGTTACTTCAGTGGCAATCAGCCCCAGCATTTT.

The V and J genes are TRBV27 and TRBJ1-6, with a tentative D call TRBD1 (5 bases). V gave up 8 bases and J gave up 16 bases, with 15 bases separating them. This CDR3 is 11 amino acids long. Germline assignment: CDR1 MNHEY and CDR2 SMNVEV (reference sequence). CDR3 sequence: CASGPHRTLHF. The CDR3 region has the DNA TGTGCCAGCGGACCGCACAGGACACTCCACTTT.

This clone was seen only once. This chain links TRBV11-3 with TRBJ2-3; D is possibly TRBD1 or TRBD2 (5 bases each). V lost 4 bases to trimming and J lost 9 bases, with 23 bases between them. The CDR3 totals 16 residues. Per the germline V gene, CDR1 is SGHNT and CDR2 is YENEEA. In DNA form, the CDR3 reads TGTGCCAGCAGCTCCACCACCGGGACCTATTACGGGACGCAGTATTTT. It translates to CASSSTTGTYYGTQYF.

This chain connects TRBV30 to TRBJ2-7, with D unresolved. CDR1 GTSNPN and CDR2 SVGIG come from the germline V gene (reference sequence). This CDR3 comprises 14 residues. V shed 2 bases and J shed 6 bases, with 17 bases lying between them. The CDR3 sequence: CAWSLHSRALEQYF. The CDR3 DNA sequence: TGTGCCTGGAGTCTTCACTCTAGGGCACTCGAGCAGTACTTC.

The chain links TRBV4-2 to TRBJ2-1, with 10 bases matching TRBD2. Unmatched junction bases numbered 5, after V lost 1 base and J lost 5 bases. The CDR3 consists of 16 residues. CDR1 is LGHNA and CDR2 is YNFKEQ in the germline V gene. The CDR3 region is CASSQVMLAGDNEQFF. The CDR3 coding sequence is TGTGCCAGCAGCCAAGTAATGCTAGCGGGAGACAATGAGCAGTTCTTC.

The CDR3 DNA is TGTGCCAGTAGTCCATACCCGGGAGGAGGCACCGGGGAGCTGTTTTTT. As protein: CASSPYPGGGTGELFF. The rearrangement joins TRBV19 to TRBJ2-2; 7 positions match TRBD2. The germline CDR1 and CDR2 sequences are LNHDA and SQIVND (reference sequence). V lost 5 bases, J lost 4 bases, and 10 bases stayed unmatched. This CDR3 spans 16 amino acids.

DNA of the CDR3: TGTGCCAGCAGTTTTTCTGCAAACCAAGAGACCCAGTACTTC. Its translation is CASSFSANQETQYF. This chain links TRBV11-2 with TRBJ2-5; no clear D. The CDR3 runs to 14 residues. Germline values: CDR1 SGHAT, CDR2 FQNNGV. V lost 6 bases and J lost 0, with 11 bases in between.

The CDR3 DNA reads as TGTGCCAGCAGCCTACCCCGTGGGGAAGGAGAGTACAATGAGCAGTTCTTC. It translates to CASSLPRGEGEYNEQFF. The gene calls are TRBV13 and TRBJ2-1; no reliable D call. Trimming left V 5 bases short and J 4 bases short, with 21 bases between. From germline, CDR1 is PRHDT and CDR2 FYEKMQ (reference sequence). The CDR3 runs to 17 residues.

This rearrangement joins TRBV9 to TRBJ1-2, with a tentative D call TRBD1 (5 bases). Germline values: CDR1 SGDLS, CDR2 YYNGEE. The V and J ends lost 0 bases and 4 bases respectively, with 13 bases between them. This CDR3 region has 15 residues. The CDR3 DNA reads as TGTGCCAGCAGCGTAGGGGCAGGGTCCTTCTATGGCTACACCTTC. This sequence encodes CASSVGAGSFYGYTF.

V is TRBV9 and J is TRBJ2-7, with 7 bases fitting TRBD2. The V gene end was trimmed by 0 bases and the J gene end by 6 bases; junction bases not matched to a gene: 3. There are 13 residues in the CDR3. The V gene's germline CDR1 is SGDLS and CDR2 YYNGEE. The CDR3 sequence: CASSVGAGSEQYF. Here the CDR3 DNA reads TGTGCCAGCAGCGTAGGAGCGGGGTCCGAGCAGTACTTC.

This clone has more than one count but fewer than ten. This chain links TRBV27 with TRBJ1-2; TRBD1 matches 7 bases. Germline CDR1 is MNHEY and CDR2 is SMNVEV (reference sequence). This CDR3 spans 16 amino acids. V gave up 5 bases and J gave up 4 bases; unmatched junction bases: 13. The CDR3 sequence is CASSPLPDRALYGYTF. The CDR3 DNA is TGTGCCAGCAGTCCCCTACCCGACAGGGCTCTCTATGGCTACACCTTC.

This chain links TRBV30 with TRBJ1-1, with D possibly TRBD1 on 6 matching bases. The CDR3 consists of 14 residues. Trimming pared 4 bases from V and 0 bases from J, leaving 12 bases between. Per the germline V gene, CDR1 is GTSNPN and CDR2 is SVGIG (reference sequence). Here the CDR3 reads CAWTWTAMNTEAFF. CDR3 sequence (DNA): TGTGCCTGGACCTGGACAGCCATGAACACTGAAGCTTTCTTT.

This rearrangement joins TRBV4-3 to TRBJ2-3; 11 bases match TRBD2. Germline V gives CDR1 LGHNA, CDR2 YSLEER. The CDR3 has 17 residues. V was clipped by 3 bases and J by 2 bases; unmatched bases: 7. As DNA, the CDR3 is TGCGCCAGCAGCCAGGAGACTAGCGGGACCCACACAGATACGCAGTATTTT. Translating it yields CASSQETSGTHTDTQYF.

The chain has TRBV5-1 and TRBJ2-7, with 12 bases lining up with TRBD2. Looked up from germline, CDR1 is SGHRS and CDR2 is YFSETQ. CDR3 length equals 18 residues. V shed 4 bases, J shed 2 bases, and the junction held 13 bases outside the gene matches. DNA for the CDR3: TGCGCCAGCAGCCAAGGGGCTAGCGGGAGGGCCCTAACCTACGAGCAGTACTTC. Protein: CASSQGASGRALTYEQYF.

CDR3 region: CASSLWGHQPQHF. The CDR3 DNA sequence: TGTGCCAGCAGTTTATGGGGGCATCAGCCCCAGCATTTT. The chain is built from TRBV27 and TRBJ1-5; tentative D call: TRBD1 (6 bases). The CDR3 is 13 amino acids. Trimming removed 1 base at V and 5 bases at J, with 6 bases between. The germline V gene encodes CDR1 MNHEY and CDR2 SMNVEV (reference sequence).

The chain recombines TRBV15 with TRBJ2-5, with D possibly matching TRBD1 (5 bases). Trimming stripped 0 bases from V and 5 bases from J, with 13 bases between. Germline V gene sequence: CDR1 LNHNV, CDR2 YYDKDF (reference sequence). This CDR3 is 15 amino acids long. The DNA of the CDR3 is TGTGCCACCAGCAGAGAGCTGGCAGGGCCGGAGACCCAGTACTTC. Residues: CATSRELAGPETQYF. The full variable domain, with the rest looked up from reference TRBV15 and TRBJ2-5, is DAMVIQNPRYQVTQFGKPVTLSCSQTLNHNVMYWYQQKSSQAPKLLFHYYDKDFNNEADTPDNFQSRRPNTSFCFLDIRSPGLGDTAMYLCATSRELAGPETQYFGPGTRLLVL.

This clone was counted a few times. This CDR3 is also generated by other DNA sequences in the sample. CDR3 sequence reads: CASSVGGNSNQPQHF. The CDR3 DNA follows: TGTGCCAGCAGCGTAGGAGGGAATAGCAATCAGCCCCAGCATTTT. This chain joins TRBV9 and TRBJ1-5; D is undetermined. This CDR3 contains 15 residues. Trimming took off 0 bases at V and 0 bases at J, with 7 bases between the two ends. Germline assignment: CDR1 SGDLS and CDR2 YYNGEE.

CDR3 sequence: CASSEKGASVWADTQYF. Here the CDR3 DNA reads TGTGCCAGCAGTGAGAAGGGCGCTAGTGTTTGGGCAGATACGCAGTATTTT. The gene calls are TRBV25-1 and TRBJ2-3; no clear D. V lost 3 bases to trimming and J lost 4 bases, with 20 bases between them. Germline CDR1 and CDR2: MGHDK and SYGVNS. The CDR3 covers 17 residues.

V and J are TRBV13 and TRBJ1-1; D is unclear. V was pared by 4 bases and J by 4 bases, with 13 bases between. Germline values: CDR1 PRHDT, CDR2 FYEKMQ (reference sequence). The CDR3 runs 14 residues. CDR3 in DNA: TGTGCCAGCAGCTCACCGGTCTTGTTCACTGAAGCTTTCTTT. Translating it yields CASSSPVLFTEAFF.

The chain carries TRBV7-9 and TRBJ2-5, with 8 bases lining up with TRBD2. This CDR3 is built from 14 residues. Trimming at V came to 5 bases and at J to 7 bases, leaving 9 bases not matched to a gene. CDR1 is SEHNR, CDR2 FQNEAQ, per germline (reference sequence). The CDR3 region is CASSREGGRPTQYF. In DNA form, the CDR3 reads TGTGCCAGCAGCCGGGAGGGAGGACGCCCGACCCAGTACTTC. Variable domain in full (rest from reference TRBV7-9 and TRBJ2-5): DTGVSQNPRHKITKRGQNVTFRCDPISEHNRLYWYRQTLGQGPEFLTYFQNEAQLEKSRLLSDRFSAERPKGSFSTLEIQRTEQGDSAMYLCASSREGGRPTQYFGPGTRLLVL.

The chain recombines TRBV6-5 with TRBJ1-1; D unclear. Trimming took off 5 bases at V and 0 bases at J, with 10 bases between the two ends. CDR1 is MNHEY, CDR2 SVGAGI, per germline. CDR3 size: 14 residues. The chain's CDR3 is CASSPRWVNTEAFF. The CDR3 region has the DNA TGTGCCAGCAGTCCAAGGTGGGTGAACACTGAAGCTTTCTTT.

The CDR3 spells CASSQDPREGYNEQFF. The DNA for the CDR3 is TGTGCCAGCAGCCAAGATCCGCGGGAGGGCTACAATGAGCAGTTCTTC. The chain is built from TRBV14 and TRBJ2-1, with 9 bases lining up with TRBD2. The CDR3 sequence is 16 residues long. Germline values: CDR1 SGHDN, CDR2 FVKESK. Losses at the gene ends were 0 bases for V and 3 bases for J; bases not matched to a gene: 3.

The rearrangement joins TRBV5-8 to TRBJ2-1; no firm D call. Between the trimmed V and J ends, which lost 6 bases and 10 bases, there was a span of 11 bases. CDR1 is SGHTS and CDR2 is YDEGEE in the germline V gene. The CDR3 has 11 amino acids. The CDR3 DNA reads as TGTGCCAGCACCATAGCTGGCGAGCAGTTCTTC. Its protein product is CASTIAGEQFF.

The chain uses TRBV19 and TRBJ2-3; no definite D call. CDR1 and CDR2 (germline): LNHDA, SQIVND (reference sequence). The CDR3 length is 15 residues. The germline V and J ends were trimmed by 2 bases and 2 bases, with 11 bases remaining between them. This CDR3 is CASSIMAGHTDTQYF. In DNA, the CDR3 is TGTGCCAGTAGTATAATGGCAGGCCACACAGATACGCAGTATTTT.

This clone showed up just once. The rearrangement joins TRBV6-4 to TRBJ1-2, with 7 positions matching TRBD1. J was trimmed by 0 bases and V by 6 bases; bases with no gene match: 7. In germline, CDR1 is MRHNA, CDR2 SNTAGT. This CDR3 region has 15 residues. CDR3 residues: CASRPRDSSNYGYTF. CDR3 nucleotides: TGTGCCAGCAGACCCAGGGACAGCTCTAACTATGGCTACACCTTC.

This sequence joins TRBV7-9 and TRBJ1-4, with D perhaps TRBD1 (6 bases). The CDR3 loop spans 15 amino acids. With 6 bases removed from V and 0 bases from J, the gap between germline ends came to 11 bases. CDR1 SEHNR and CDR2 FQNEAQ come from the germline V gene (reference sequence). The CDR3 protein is CASRESGATNEKLFF. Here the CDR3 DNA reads TGTGCCAGCAGGGAATCAGGGGCAACTAATGAAAAACTGTTTTTT. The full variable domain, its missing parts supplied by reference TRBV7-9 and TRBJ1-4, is DTGVSQNPRHKITKRGQNVTFRCDPISEHNRLYWYRQTLGQGPEFLTYFQNEAQLEKSRLLSDRFSAERPKGSFSTLEIQRTEQGDSAMYLCASRESGATNEKLFFGSGTQLSVL.

The CDR3 bases are TGTGCCAGCAGTGGGCTAGCGGGAGAGGACGGAACAGATACGCAGTATTTT. Protein sequence: CASSGLAGEDGTDTQYF. The chain couples TRBV9 to TRBJ2-3; 10 nucleotides line up with TRBD2. This CDR3 region has 17 residues. J lost 3 bases, V lost 5 bases, and 12 bases had no gene match. The germline V gene has CDR1 SGDLS and CDR2 YYNGEE.

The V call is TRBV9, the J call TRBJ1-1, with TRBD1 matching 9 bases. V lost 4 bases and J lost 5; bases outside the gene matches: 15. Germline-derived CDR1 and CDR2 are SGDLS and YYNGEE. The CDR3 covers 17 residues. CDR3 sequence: CASSLSISGTGQTEAFF. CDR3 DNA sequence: TGTGCCAGCAGCTTATCCATCTCCGGGACAGGGCAGACTGAAGCTTTCTTT.

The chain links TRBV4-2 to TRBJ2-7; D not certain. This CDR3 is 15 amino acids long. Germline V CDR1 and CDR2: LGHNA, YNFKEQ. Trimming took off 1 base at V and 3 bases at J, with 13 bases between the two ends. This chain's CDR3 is CASSQVLTIYYEQYF. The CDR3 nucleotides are TGTGCCAGCAGCCAAGTCCTAACCATTTACTACGAGCAGTACTTC.